This T cell receptor (beta chain) was captured in a study of Ad26.COV2.S vaccination and SARS-CoV-2 variants. General observations from the study: Higher spike-specific TCR breadth was found in vaccine recipients than in placebo recipients.

Described treatment: about 20 received Ad26.COV2.S at low or high dose, single or two shots; about 5 received placebo; per-sample allocation not given. Following the first vaccine or placebo injection, samples were taken on day 63. TCRdb's copy holds only in-frame clones and misses some; the assay was immunoSEQ multiplex PCR. Among hundreds of thousands of clones listed, 83% were seen once. Notes on this clone: Its antigen is not identified.

Per germline, CDR1 MNHEY and CDR2 SVGEGT. V was clipped by 2 bases and J by 4 bases, with 23 bases between them. The CDR3 is 19 amino acids. The clonotype was recovered from a person aged 18-60 years who received the Ad26.COV2.S COVID-19 vaccine or a placebo. Material: peripheral blood, obtained in a trial of Ad26.COV2.S vaccine versus placebo. V gene TRBV6-2 or TRBV6-3 combines with J gene TRBJ2-2, with a weak D call TRBD2 (6 bases). This CDR3 is CASSYIIGGVGLRTGELFF. In nucleotides, the CDR3 is TGTGCCAGCAGTTACATTATCGGAGGGGTGGGACTCCGCACCGGGGAGCTGTTTTTT.